The rows below give T cell receptor beta chains drawn from one sample of a study of regulatory T cells in long-lasting Graves disease. MiXCR was run by TCRdb on the multiplex PCR reads, yielding one entry per CDR3 protein. The sample shows about 310,000 distinct CDR3 sequences, roughly 21% of them seen only once. The source material was peripheral blood mononuclear cells (PBMCs), sampled when the disease was refractory, from a patient treated with antithyroid drugs. Receptors originate from a female donor with Graves disease. Both conserved end residues are part of each CDR3. Fields, in order: V gene, clone size, D gene, J gene, CDR3 protein, CDR3 DNA. A D gene is named only where the DNA matches it firmly. Some rows have no size entry. The others give once, few or many, or a class for an expanded clone.

TRBV9	-	-	TRBJ2-7	CASSGTTTPRGEQYF	TGTGCCAGCAGCGGGACTACCACTCCGCGGGGCGAGCAGTACTTC
TRBV29-1	-	TRBD2	TRBJ2-7	CSVEDREAGEQYF	TGCAGCGTTGAAGATCGGGAGGCAGGCGAGCAGTACTTC
TRBV29-1	-	TRBD2	TRBJ2-2	CSPEASGGWLAGVPPNTGELFF	TGCAGCCCCGAGGCCTCAGGGGGTTGGCTAGCGGGAGTTCCCCCTAACACCGGGGAGCTGTTTTTT
TRBV6-1	many	-	TRBJ1-2	CASRSRDGSIYGYTF	TGTGCCAGCAGGTCCCGGGACGGATCGATCTATGGCTACACCTTC
TRBV6-2/TRBV6-3	many	TRBD1	TRBJ2-7	CASSYQGAYEQYF	TGTGCCAGCAGTTACCAGGGGGCCTACGAGCAGTACTTC
TRBV20-1	-	-	TRBJ1-2	CSAGRGYGYTF	TGCAGTGCTGGCAGGGGCTATGGCTACACCTTC
TRBV7-6	-	TRBD2	TRBJ2-3	CASSLTSGGSTDTQYF	TGTGCCAGCAGCTTAACTAGCGGGGGTTCCACAGATACGCAGTATTTT
TRBV20-1	-	TRBD1	TRBJ1-5	CSAQTGFDNQPQHF	TGCAGTGCACAGACAGGGTTCGACAATCAGCCCCAGCATTTT
TRBV2	-	-	TRBJ2-7	CASTVDLEQYF	TGTGCCAGCACCGTGGATCTCGAGCAGTACTTC
TRBV3-1	-	-	TRBJ2-7	CASSPGHQYEQYF	TGTGCCAGCAGCCCGGGACACCAATACGAGCAGTACTTC
TRBV7-9	-	TRBD1	TRBJ2-7	CASRNSEDSRDRNEQYF	TGTGCCAGCAGGAATTCAGAGGATTCGCGGGACAGGAACGAGCAGTACTTC
TRBV7-9	-	-	TRBJ1-2	CASSLQDGGPNGYTF	TGTGCCAGCAGCTTACAGGACGGGGGCCCAAATGGCTACACCTTC
TRBV28	many	-	TRBJ1-2	CASSLPAIYGYTF	TGTGCCAGCAGTTTACCGGCAATCTATGGCTACACCTTC
TRBV7-8	-	-	TRBJ2-7	CASSLGVAGSYEQYF	TGTGCCAGCAGCTTAGGGGTGGCAGGCTCCTACGAGCAGTACTTC
TRBV15	few	-	TRBJ1-5	CADNQPQHF	TGTGCCGACAATCAGCCCCAGCATTTT
TRBV30	many	-	TRBJ1-1	CAWSRENTEAFF	TGTGCCTGGAGTAGGGAGAACACTGAAGCTTTCTTT
TRBV5-5	-	TRBD1	TRBJ1-2	CASSPGTGESGYTF	TGTGCCAGCAGCCCGGGAACAGGGGAGAGTGGCTACACCTTC
TRBV9	-	-	TRBJ1-1	CASSPQSGAIAFF	TGTGCCAGCAGCCCCCAATCCGGAGCCATAGCTTTCTTT
TRBV6-1	-	-	TRBJ2-7	CATGFGLPPSSYEQYF	TGTGCCACGGGTTTCGGGCTACCCCCTAGCTCCTACGAGCAGTACTTC
TRBV11-2	many	TRBD2	TRBJ2-5	CASSRSGRRQETQYF	TGTGCCAGCAGCCGAAGCGGGAGAAGGCAAGAGACCCAGTACTTC
TRBV6-1	many	-	TRBJ1-2	CASSADRIHGYTF	TGTGCCAGCAGTGCAGACAGGATCCATGGCTACACCTTC
TRBV18	few	TRBD2	TRBJ2-5	CASSPPLAVEETQYF	TGTGCCAGCTCACCACCCCTAGCGGTGGAAGAGACCCAGTACTTC
TRBV6-1	many	-	TRBJ1-1	CASGQGARTEAFF	TGTGCCAGCGGACAAGGGGCGCGCACTGAAGCTTTCTTT
TRBV28	-	TRBD2	TRBJ2-7	CASRMSGRGVYEQYF	TGTGCCAGCAGAATGAGCGGGAGGGGAGTCTACGAGCAGTACTTC
TRBV9	few	TRBD1	TRBJ2-5	CASSVAGQRGPQETQYF	TGTGCCAGCAGCGTAGCTGGGCAGAGGGGGCCCCAAGAGACCCAGTACTTC
TRBV6-1	few	-	TRBJ2-5	CASSPGPETQYF	TGTGCCAGCAGTCCAGGGCCGGAGACCCAGTACTTC
TRBV7-9	many	-	TRBJ1-1	CASSRDGDTEAFF	TGTGCCAGCAGCCGAGATGGCGACACTGAAGCTTTCTTT
TRBV4-3	-	-	TRBJ2-7	CASSQDTASATYEQYF	TGCGCCAGCAGCCAAGATACCGCATCCGCTACGTACGAGCAGTACTTC